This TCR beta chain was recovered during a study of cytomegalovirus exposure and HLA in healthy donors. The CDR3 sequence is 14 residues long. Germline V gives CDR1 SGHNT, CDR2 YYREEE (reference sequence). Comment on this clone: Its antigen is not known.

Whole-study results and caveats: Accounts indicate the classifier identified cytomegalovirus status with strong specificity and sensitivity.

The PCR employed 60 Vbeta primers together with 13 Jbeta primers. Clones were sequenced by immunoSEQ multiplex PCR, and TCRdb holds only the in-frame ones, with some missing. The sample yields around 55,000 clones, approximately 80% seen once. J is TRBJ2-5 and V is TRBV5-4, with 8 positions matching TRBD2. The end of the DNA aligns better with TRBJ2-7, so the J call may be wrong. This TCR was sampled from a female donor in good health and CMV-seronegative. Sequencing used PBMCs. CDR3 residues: CASSPSGTSYEQYF. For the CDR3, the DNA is TGTGCCAGCAGCCCCAGCGGGACTAGTTACGAGCAGTACTTC.